A single sample gave rise to the 22 T cell receptor beta chains below, sequenced in a study of blood T cell repertoires in COVID-19. TCRdb's copy holds only in-frame clones and misses some; the assay was immunoSEQ multiplex PCR. The sample has 200,000 to 250,000 clones, about 83% seen once. The specimen was PBMCs or T cells enriched from blood (not recorded which). Receptors were obtained from a woman aged 45-65 years who had been exposed to COVID-19.

The rearrangement joins TRBV15 to TRBJ1-2; 7 nucleotides agree with TRBD1. Germline V gene lookup returns CDR1 LNHNV and CDR2 YYDKDF (reference sequence). The CDR3 has 15 residues. Germline trimming cut 3 bases from V and 0 bases from J; bases unmatched to any gene: 4. The CDR3 loop reads CATSSTGATNYGYTF. Here the CDR3 DNA reads TGTGCCACCAGCAGTACAGGGGCCACTAACTATGGCTACACCTTC.

V gene TRBV3-1 (or the pseudogene TRBV3-2) combines with J gene TRBJ1-2, with TRBD1 matching over 11 bases. The CDR3 contains 14 residues. V was pared by 4 bases and J by 7 bases, with 5 bases of the junction left unmatched. The germline V gene has CDR1 LGHDT and CDR2 YNNKEL (reference sequence). The CDR3 nucleotides read TGTGCCAGCAGCCTGGACAGGGGGCGGACTGGCTACACCTTC. Its protein is CASSLDRGRTGYTF.

V usage is TRBV5-4 and J usage is TRBJ1-6, with D unclear. The CDR3 is made up of 13 amino acids. Germline-derived CDR1 and CDR2 are SGHNT and YYREEE (reference sequence). Trimming removed 6 bases at V and 7 bases at J, with 11 bases between. In DNA form, the CDR3 reads TGTGCCAGCACCGGACTGCCGAATTCACCCCTCCACTTT. Encoded protein: CASTGLPNSPLHF.

The J gene is TRBJ1-2, the V gene TRBV30; TRBD1 matches 8 bases. Unmatched junction bases numbered 4, after V lost 2 bases and J lost 8 bases. Looked up from germline, CDR1 is GTSNPN and CDR2 is SVGIG (reference sequence). The CDR3 has 12 amino acids. CDR3 amino acids: CAWSMTGEGYTF. The CDR3 bases are TGTGCCTGGAGTATGACAGGGGAAGGCTACACCTTC.

The V call is TRBV6-1, the J call TRBJ1-6; no clear D gene. V dropped 2 bases and J dropped 3 bases, with 11 bases sitting between them. CDR3 length equals 16 residues. Germline V lookup: CDR1 MNHNS, CDR2 SASEGT. CDR3 sequence (DNA): TGTGCCAGCAGTGAAAGTTCTAGCAGCTATAATTCACCCCTCCACTTT. Its translation: CASSESSSSYNSPLHF.

This chain connects TRBV20-1 to TRBJ2-2, with 10 bases matching TRBD1. The CDR3 runs 15 residues. CDR1 is DFQATT, CDR2 SNEGSKA, per germline (reference sequence). Unmatched junction bases numbered 7, after V lost 3 bases and J lost 6 bases. CDR3 residues: CSASIRTGGPGELFF. The CDR3 bases are TGCAGTGCTAGTATCAGGACAGGGGGTCCCGGGGAGCTGTTTTTT.

The J gene is TRBJ1-1, the V gene TRBV3-1 (or the pseudogene TRBV3-2); perhaps TRBD1 as D (5 bases). The V gene lost 6 bases and the J gene lost 7 bases, with 12 bases spanning the gap. The CDR3 runs to 12 residues. The germline V gene encodes CDR1 LGHDT and CDR2 YNNKEL (reference sequence). The CDR3 DNA is TGTGCCAGCAGGAACAGGAAGCTTGAAGCTTTCTTT. Translation: CASRNRKLEAFF.

The gene calls are TRBV10-3 and TRBJ1-1; possible D gene TRBD1, 5 bases. CDR1 is ENHRY, CDR2 SYGVKD, per germline. This CDR3 has 17 residues. V lost 0 bases and J 4 bases, leaving 18 bases between the germline ends. CDR3: CAISESKGGAMVTEAFF. The DNA for the CDR3 is TGTGCCATCAGTGAGTCGAAAGGTGGGGCGATGGTCACTGAAGCTTTCTTT.

A few counts support this clone. CDR3 in amino acids: CASSQDLSYEQYF. The CDR3 DNA reads as TGTGCCAGCAGCCAAGATCTGAGCTACGAGCAGTACTTC. The rearrangement links TRBV4-2 to TRBJ2-7, with D uncertain. The CDR3 sequence is 13 residues long. The V end lost 0 bases, the J end lost 3 bases, and 6 bases lay between the germline ends. Germline CDR1 reads LGHNA; CDR2 reads YNFKEQ.

The V call is TRBV27, the J call TRBJ2-7; the match to TRBD1 covers 7 bases. The CDR3 loop spans 17 amino acids. V lost 5 bases to trimming and J lost 2 bases; unmatched junction nucleotides: 15. Germline V gives CDR1 MNHEY, CDR2 SMNVEV (reference sequence). The CDR3 protein is CASSPPTGPRFAYEQYF. The CDR3 DNA is TGTGCCAGCAGTCCACCGACAGGGCCTAGGTTTGCCTACGAGCAGTACTTC.

The chain has TRBV6-2 or TRBV6-3 and TRBJ1-5; D gene unclear. Germline CDR1 is MNHEY and CDR2 is SVGEGT. V gave up 5 bases and J gave up 3 bases, with 17 bases separating them. This CDR3 contains 16 residues. CDR3 DNA: TGTGCCAGCAGTCATAAGACGGGTGCTATCAATCAGCCCCAGCATTTT. Residues: CASSHKTGAINQPQHF.

CDR3 sequence: CASSEGYSSGNTIYF. The CDR3 DNA reads as TGTGCCAGCAGTGAAGGGTACAGCTCTGGAAACACCATATATTTT. The rearrangement joins TRBV2 to TRBJ1-3, with no clear D. Germline CDR1 reads SNHLY; CDR2 reads FYNNEI. The length of the CDR3 is 15 residues. V was pared by 1 base and J by 0 bases, with 7 bases between. The full variable domain, with the rest looked up from reference TRBV2 and TRBJ1-3, is EPEVTQTPSHQVTQMGQEVILRCVPISNHLYFYWYRQILGQKVEFLVSFYNNEISEKSEIFDDQFSVERPDGSNFTLKIRSTKLEDSAMYFCASSEGYSSGNTIYFGEGSWLTVV.

The V gene is TRBV12-5, the J gene TRBJ1-2; D is perhaps TRBD1 (5 bases). The germline V gene encodes CDR1 LGHNT and CDR2 FRNRAP. The CDR3 loop spans 15 amino acids. With 2 bases removed from V and 5 bases from J, the gap between germline ends came to 15 bases. CDR3 DNA: TGTGCTAGTGGTTTGCTGACAGCGTTCGGGTATGGCTACACCTTC. This translates into CASGLLTAFGYGYTF.

This clone turned up a few times. This rearrangement joins TRBV6-2 or TRBV6-3 to TRBJ2-2, with TRBD2 identical over 7 bases. Germline CDR1 MNHEY, CDR2 SVGEGT. After removal of 2 bases from V and 1 base from J, the junction contained 1 base not matched to a gene. The CDR3 is made up of 15 amino acids. CDR3 region: CASSYLAVNTGELFF. CDR3 bases: TGTGCCAGCAGTTACCTAGCGGTGAACACCGGGGAGCTGTTTTTT.

The rearrangement links TRBV1 to TRBJ1-2; TRBD1 was called by the table and not checked on the DNA. TRBV1 is an annotated pseudogene. CDR3 length: 16 amino acids. CDR3 sequence (DNA): TGCACCAGCAGCCGGGACAGGGGAGAAGGCCCCTATGGCTACACCTTC. Translation gives CTSSRDRGEGPYGYTF.

The sample holds many counts of this clone. V is TRBV12-3 or TRBV12-4 and J is TRBJ2-5, with D maybe TRBD1 (5 bases). This CDR3 has 13 amino acids. Between the trimmed V and J ends, which lost 3 bases and 5 bases, there was a span of 10 bases. The CDR3 DNA follows: TGTGCCAGCAGTTTTCCAGGGCAGGAGACCCAGTACTTC. This gives the protein CASSFPGQETQYF.

This clone was observed a handful of times. The chain joins TRBV12-3 or TRBV12-4 to TRBJ1-4; weak D call: TRBD1 (5 bases). Trimming shortened V by 3 bases and J by 8 bases, and 10 bases separated the two germline ends. The CDR3 is made up of 13 amino acids. CDR3 loop: CASSFAGTEKLFF. The CDR3 nucleotides are TGTGCCAGCAGTTTCGCGGGGACGGAAAAACTGTTTTTT.

This chain uses TRBV18 with TRBJ2-5; 8 positions match TRBD2. The CDR3 is made up of 16 amino acids. Trimming took 1 base from V and 3 from J; bases not matched to a gene: 7. Per the germline V gene, CDR1 is KGHSH and CDR2 is LQKENI. CDR3 in amino acids: CASSPLLPRGEETQYF. CDR3 bases: TGTGCCAGCTCACCACTGTTACCGCGGGGGGAAGAGACCCAGTACTTC.

This clone was picked up a small number of times. V is TRBV7-9 and J is TRBJ1-1, with D possibly being TRBD1 (5 bases). The V end was cut by 1 base, the J end by 0 bases, with 12 bases between. Germline-derived CDR1 and CDR2 are SEHNR and FQNEAQ (reference sequence). The CDR3 spans 16 residues. Here the CDR3 DNA reads TGTGCCAGCAGCTTAGAGGGGTACTCCCTGAACACTGAAGCTTTCTTT. This codes for CASSLEGYSLNTEAFF.

The CDR3 DNA is TGCAGCGTTGATGGGGGCGCGGGCACAGATACGCAGTATTTT. Protein: CSVDGGAGTDTQYF. This chain uses TRBV29-1 with TRBJ2-3; D is perhaps TRBD1 (6 bases). Germline lookup yields CDR1 SQVTM and CDR2 ANQGSEA. The CDR3 is 14 residues long. V shed 3 bases and J shed 1 base, with 11 bases lying between them.

The rearrangement joins TRBV6-4 to TRBJ2-2, with D possibly being TRBD1 (6 bases). Deletions cut 5 bases from V and 0 bases from J, with 13 bases between. Germline CDR1 and CDR2: MRHNA and SNTAGT. This CDR3 is 16 amino acids long. The CDR3 bases are TGTGCCAGCAGTCAACAGGGTACCTCGAACACCGGGGAGCTGTTTTTT. Translated, it gives CASSQQGTSNTGELFF.

CDR3 sequence reads: CASSISGVYGYTF. DNA for the CDR3: TGTGCCAGTAGTATTTCGGGGGTCTATGGCTACACCTTC. This chain uses TRBV19 with TRBJ1-2; D is possibly TRBD1 (5 bases). The CDR3 runs to 13 residues. V was trimmed by 3 bases and J by 4 bases, leaving 9 bases between them. In germline, CDR1 is LNHDA, CDR2 SQIVND (reference sequence).